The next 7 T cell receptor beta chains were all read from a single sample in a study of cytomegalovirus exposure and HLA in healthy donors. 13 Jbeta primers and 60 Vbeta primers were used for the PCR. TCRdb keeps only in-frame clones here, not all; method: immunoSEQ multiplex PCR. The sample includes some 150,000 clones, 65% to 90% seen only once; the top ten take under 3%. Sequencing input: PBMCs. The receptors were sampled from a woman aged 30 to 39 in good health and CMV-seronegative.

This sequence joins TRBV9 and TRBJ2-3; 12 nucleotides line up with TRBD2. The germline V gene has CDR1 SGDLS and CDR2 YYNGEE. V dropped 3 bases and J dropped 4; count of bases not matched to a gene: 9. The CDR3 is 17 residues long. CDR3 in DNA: TGTGCCAGCAGCGGCCACCTAGCGGGAGGGCTGGCAGATACGCAGTATTTT. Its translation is CASSGHLAGGLADTQYF.

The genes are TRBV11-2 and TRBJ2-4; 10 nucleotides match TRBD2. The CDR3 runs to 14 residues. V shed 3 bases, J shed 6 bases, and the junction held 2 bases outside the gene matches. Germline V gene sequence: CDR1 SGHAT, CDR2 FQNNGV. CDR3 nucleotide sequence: TGTGCCAGCAGCTTCCAGCGGGAGGGAAACATTCAGTACTTC. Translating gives CASSFQREGNIQYF.

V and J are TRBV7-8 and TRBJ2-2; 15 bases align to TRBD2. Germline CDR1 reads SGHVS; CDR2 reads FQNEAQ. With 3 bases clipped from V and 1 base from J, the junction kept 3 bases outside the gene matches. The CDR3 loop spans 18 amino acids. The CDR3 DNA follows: TGTGCCAGCAGCTTTGGACTAGCGGGGGGGCGGAACACCGGGGAGCTGTTTTTT. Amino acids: CASSFGLAGGRNTGELFF.

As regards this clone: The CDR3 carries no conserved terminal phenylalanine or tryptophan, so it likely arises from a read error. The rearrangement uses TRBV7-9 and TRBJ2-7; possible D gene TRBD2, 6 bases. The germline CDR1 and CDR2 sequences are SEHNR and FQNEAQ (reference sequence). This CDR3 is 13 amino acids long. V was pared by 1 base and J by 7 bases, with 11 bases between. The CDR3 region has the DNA TGTGCCAGCAGCTTAGGGCAGGCGGGGGAGCAGTACCTC. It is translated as CASSLGQAGEQYL.

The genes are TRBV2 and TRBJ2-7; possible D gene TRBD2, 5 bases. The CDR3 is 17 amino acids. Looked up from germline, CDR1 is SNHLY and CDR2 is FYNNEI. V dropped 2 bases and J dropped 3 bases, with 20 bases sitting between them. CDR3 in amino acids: CASSESLTGTSGYEQYF. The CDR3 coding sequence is TGTGCCAGCAGTGAAAGTTTGACGGGAACGTCGGGCTACGAGCAGTACTTC.

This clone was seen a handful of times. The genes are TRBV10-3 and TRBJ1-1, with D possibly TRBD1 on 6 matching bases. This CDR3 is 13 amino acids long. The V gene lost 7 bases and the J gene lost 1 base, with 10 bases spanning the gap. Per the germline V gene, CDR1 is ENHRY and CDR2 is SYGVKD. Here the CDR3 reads CAITPTGNTEAFF. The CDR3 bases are TGTGCCATCACCCCGACAGGGAACACTGAAGCTTTCTTT.

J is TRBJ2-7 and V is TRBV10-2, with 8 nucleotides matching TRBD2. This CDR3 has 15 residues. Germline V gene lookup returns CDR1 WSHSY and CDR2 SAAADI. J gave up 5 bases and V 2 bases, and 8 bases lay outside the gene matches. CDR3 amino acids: CASSEAGVGGDEQYF. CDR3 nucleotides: TGCGCCAGCAGTGAGGCCGGGGTCGGGGGGGACGAGCAGTACTTC.